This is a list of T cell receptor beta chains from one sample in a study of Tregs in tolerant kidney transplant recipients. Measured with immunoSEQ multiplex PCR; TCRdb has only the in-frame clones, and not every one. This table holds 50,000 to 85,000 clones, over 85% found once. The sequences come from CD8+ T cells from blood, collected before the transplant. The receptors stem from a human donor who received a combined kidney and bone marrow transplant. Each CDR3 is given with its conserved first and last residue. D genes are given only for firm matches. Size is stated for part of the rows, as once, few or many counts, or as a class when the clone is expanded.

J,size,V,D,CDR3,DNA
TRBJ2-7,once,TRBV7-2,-,CASSLESSSSYEQYF,TGTGCCAGCAGCTTAGAATCGTCCTCCTCCTACGAGCAGTACTTC
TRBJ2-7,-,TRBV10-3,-,CAISDPNWGEHYEQYF,TGTGCCATCAGTGACCCGAATTGGGGGGAGCACTACGAGCAGTACTTC
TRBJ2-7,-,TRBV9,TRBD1,CASSGTGGEQYF,TGTGCCAGCAGCGGCACAGGGGGCGAGCAGTACTTC
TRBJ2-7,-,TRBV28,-,CASNPSAGPTYEQYF,TGTGCCAGCAATCCCTCCGCTGGGCCCACCTACGAGCAGTACTTC
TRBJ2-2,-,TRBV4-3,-,CASSQEVTGSNTGELFF,TGCGCCAGCAGCCAAGAGGTTACAGGCTCGAACACCGGGGAGCTGTTTTTT
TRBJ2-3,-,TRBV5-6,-,CASSSYTDTQYF,TGTGCCAGCAGCTCCTACACAGATACGCAGTATTTT
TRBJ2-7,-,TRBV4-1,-,CASSQLGSSYEQYF,TGCGCCAGCAGCCAGTTAGGGAGCTCCTACGAGCAGTACTTC
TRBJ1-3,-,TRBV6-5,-,CASSYSGAAGNTIYF,TGTGCCAGCAGTTACTCGGGGGCTGCTGGAAACACCATATATTTT
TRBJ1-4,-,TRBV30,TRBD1,CAWTQGQGNEKLFF,TGTGCCTGGACCCAGGGACAGGGGAATGAAAAACTGTTTTTT
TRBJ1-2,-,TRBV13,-,CASSLEGGLYGYTF,TGTGCCAGCAGCTTAGAGGGCGGACTCTATGGCTACACCTTC
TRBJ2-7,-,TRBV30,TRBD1,CAWSVDRDEQYF,TGTGCCTGGAGTGTCGACAGGGACGAGCAGTACTTC
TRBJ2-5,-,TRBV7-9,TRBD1,CASSLRTGGTETQYF,TGTGCCAGCAGCTTGAGGACAGGGGGCACGGAGACCCAGTACTTC
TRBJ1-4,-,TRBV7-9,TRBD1,CASSPVTGAEKLFF,TGTGCCAGCAGCCCGGTGACAGGGGCGGAAAAACTGTTTTTT
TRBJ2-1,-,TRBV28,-,CASSLTAAAYNEQFF,TGTGCCAGCAGTTTGACAGCCGCCGCCTACAATGAGCAGTTCTTC
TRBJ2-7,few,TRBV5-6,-,CASSFGLSGQYF,TGTGCCAGCAGCTTCGGCCTTTCGGGGCAGTACTTC
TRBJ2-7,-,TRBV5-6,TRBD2,CASSLGLAGKVYF,TGTGCCAGCAGCCTGGGACTAGCGGGAAAGGTGTACTTC
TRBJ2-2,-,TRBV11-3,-,CASSLGQGTGELFF,TGTGCCAGCAGCTTAGGTCAGGGGACCGGGGAGCTGTTTTTT
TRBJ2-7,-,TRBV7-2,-,CASSFLGSSYEQYF,TGTGCCAGCAGCTTTTTGGGGAGCTCCTACGAGCAGTACTTC
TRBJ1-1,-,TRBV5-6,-,CASSSVGGTEAFF,TGTGCCAGCAGCTCGGTAGGGGGCACTGAAGCTTTCTTT
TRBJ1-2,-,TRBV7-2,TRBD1,CASSRTGDVGGYTF,TGTGCCAGCAGCAGGACAGGGGATGTAGGCGGCTACACCTTC